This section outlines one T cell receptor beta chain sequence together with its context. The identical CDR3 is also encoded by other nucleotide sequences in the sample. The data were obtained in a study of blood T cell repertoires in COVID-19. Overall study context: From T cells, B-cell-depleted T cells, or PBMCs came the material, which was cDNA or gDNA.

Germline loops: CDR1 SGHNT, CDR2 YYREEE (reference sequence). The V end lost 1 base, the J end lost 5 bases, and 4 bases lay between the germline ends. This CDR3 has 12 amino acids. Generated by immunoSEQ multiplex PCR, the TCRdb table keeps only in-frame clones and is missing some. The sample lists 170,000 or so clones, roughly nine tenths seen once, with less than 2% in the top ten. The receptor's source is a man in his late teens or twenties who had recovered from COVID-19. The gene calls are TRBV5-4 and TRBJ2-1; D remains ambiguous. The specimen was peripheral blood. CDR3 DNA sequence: TGTGCCAGCAGCTTGTCGGACAATGAGCAGTTCTTC. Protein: CASSLSDNEQFF.